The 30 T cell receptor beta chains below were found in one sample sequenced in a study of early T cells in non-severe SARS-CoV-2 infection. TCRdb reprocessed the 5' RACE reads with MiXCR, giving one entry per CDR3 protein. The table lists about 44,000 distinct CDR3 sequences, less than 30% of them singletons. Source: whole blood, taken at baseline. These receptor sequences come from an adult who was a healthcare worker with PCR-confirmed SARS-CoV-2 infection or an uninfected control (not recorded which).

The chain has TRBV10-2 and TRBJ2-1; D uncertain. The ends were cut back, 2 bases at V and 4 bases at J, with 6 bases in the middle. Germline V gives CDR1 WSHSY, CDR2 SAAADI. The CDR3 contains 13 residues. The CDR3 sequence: CASSEGQYNEQFF. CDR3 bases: TGCGCCAGCAGTGAGGGCCAATACAATGAGCAGTTCTTC.

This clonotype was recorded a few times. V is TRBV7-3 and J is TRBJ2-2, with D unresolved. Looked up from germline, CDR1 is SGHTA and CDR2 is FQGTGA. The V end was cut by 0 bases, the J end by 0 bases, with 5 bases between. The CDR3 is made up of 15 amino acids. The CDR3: CASSLTGANTGELFF. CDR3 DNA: TGTGCCAGCAGCTTAACAGGAGCGAACACCGGGGAGCTGTTTTTT.

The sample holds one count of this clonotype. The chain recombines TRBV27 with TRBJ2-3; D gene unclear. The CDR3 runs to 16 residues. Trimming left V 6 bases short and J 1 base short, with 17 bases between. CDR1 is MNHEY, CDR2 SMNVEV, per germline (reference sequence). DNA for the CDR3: TGTGCCAGCAGGACCTCCCATAGCCCCGGCACAGATACGCAGTATTTT. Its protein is CASRTSHSPGTDTQYF.

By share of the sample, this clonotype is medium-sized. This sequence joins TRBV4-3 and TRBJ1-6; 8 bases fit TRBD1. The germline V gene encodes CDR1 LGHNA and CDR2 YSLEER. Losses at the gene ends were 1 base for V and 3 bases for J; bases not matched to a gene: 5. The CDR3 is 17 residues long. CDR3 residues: CASSQATTGGYNSPLHF. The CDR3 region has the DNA TGCGCCAGCAGCCAAGCTACTACAGGGGGCTATAATTCACCCCTCCACTTT.

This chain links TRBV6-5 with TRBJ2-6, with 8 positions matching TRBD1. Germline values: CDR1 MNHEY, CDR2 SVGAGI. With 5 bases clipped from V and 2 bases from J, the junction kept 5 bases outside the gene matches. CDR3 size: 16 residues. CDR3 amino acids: CASSTRGLAGANVLTF. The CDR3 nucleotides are TGTGCCAGCAGTACCAGGGGGCTGGCTGGGGCCAACGTCCTGACTTTC.

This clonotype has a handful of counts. For the CDR3, the DNA is TGCGCCAGCAGTGAGTCCCCACTAGCGGGGGGACTGCAGTACAATGAGCAGTTCTTC. Amino acids: CASSESPLAGGLQYNEQFF. The chain carries TRBV10-1 and TRBJ2-1; 12 bases line up with TRBD2. Trimming took 0 bases from V and 4 from J; bases not matched to a gene: 10. Germline V gene sequence: CDR1 WNHNN, CDR2 SYGVQD (reference sequence). The CDR3 runs to 19 residues.

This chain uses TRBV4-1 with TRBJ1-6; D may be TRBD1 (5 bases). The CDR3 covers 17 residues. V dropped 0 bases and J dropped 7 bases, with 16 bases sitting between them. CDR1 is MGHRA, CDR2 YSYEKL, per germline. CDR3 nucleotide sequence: TGCGCCAGCAGCCAAGATATCGTGGAGAGGGGCAATTCACCCCTCCACTTT. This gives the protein CASSQDIVERGNSPLHF.

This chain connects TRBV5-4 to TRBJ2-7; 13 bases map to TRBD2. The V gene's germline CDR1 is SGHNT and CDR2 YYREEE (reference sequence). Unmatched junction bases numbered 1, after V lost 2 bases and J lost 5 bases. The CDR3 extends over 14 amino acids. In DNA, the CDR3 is TGTGCCAGCAGCTTCGGACTAGCGGGGGACGAGCAGTACTTC. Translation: CASSFGLAGDEQYF.

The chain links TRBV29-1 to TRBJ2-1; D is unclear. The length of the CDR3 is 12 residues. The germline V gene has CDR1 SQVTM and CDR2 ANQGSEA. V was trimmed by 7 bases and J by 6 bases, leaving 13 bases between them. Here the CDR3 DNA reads TGCAGCGCCGACACCTTTCTCAATGAGCAGTTCTTC. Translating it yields CSADTFLNEQFF.

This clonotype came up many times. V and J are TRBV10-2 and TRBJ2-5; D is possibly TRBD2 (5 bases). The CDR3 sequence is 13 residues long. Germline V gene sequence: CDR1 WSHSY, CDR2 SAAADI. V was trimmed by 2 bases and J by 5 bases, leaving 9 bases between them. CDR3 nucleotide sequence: TGCGCCAGCAGTGAGAGGTCGGGGGAGACCCAGTACTTC. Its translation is CASSERSGETQYF.

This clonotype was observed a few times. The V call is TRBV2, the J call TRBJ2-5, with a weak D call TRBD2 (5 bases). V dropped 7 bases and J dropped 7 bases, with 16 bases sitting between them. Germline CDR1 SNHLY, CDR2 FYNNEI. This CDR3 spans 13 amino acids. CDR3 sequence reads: CASKGLRAGTQYF. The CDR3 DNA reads TGTGCCAGCAAGGGTTTAAGGGCGGGGACCCAGTACTTC.

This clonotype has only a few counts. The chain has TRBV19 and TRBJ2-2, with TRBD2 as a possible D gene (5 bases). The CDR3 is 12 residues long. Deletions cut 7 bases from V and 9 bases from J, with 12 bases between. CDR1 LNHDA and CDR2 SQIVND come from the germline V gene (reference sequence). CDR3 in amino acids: CASNPGGRELFF. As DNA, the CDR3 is TGTGCCAGTAACCCAGGCGGGCGGGAGCTGTTTTTT.

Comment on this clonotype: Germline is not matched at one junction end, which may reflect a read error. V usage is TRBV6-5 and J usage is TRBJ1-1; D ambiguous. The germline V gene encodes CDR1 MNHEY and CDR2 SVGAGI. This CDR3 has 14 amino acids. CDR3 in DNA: TGTGCCAGCAGTTACGAATCACAGAACACTGAAGTTTTCTTT. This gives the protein CASSYESQNTEVFF.

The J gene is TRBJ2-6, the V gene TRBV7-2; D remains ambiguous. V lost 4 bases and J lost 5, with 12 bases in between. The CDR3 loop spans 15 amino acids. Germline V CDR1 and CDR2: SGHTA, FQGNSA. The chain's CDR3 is CASSYGGFRANVLTF. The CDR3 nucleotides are TGTGCCAGCAGCTACGGTGGCTTTCGGGCCAACGTCCTGACTTTC.

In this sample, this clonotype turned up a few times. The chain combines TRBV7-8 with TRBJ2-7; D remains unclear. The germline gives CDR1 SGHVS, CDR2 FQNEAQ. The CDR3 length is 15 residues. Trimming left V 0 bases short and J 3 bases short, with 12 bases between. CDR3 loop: CASSLASAVSYEQYF. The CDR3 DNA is TGTGCCAGCAGCTTAGCGAGTGCAGTGAGCTACGAGCAGTACTTC.

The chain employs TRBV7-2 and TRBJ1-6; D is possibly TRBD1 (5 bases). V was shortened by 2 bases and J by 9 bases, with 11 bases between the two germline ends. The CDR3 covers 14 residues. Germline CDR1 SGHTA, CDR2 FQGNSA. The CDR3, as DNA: TGTGCCAGCAGCTTACTGGGGCAGGGTTCACCCCTCCACTTT. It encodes CASSLLGQGSPLHF.

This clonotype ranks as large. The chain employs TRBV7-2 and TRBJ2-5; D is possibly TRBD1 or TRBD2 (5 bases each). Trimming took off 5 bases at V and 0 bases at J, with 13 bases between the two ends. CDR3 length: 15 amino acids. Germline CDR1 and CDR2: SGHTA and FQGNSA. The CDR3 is CASSPVLGDQETQYF. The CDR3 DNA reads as TGTGCCAGCAGCCCAGTACTAGGGGACCAAGAGACCCAGTACTTC. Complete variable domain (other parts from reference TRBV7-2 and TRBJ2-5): GAGVSQSPSNKVTEKGKDVELRCDPISGHTALYWYRQSLGQGLEFLIYFQGNSAPDKSGLPSDRFSAERTGGSVSTLTIQRTQQEDSAVYLCASSPVLGDQETQYFGPGTRLLVL.

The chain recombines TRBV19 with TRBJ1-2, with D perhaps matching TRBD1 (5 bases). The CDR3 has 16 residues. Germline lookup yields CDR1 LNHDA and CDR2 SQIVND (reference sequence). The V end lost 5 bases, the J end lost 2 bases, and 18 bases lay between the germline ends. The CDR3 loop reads CASSPRPGGGNYGYTF. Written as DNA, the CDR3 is TGTGCCAGTAGTCCTCGCCCGGGGGGAGGAAACTATGGCTACACCTTC. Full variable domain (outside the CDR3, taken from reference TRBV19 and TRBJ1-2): DGGITQSPKYLFRKEGQNVTLSCEQNLNHDAMYWYRQDPGQGLRLIYYSQIVNDFQKGDIAEGYSVSREKKESFPLTVTSAQKNPTAFYLCASSPRPGGGNYGYTFGSGTRLTVV.

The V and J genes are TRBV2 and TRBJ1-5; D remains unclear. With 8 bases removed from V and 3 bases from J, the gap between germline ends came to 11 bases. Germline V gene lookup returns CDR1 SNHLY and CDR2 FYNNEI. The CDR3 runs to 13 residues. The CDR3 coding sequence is TGTGCCAGCTCCCGGAGGGACAATCAGCCCCAGCATTTT. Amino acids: CASSRRDNQPQHF.

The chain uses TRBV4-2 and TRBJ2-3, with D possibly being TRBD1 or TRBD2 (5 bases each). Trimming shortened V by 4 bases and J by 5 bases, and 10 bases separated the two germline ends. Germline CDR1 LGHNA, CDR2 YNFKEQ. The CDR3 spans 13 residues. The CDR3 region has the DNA TGTGCCAGCAGCCCGGCGAGGGGAGATACGCAGTATTTT. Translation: CASSPARGDTQYF.

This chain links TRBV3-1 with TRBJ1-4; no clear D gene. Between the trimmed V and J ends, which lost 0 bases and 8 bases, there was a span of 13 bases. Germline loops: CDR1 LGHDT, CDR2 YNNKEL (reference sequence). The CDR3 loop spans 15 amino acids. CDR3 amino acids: CASSQDRGGTEKLFF. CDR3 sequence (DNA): TGTGCCAGCAGCCAAGATCGGGGAGGAACCGAAAAACTGTTTTTT.

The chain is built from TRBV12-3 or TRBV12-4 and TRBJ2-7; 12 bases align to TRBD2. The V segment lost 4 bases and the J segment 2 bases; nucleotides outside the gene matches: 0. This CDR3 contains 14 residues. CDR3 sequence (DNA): TGTGCCAGCAGTTGGACTAGCGGGACCTACGAGCAGTACTTC. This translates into CASSWTSGTYEQYF.

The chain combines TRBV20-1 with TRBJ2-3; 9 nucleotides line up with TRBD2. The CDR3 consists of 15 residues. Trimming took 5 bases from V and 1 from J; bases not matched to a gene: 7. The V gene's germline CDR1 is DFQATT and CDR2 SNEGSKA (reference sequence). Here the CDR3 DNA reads TGCAGTGCTTCCCCGACTAGCGGTGGCACAGATACGCAGTATTTT. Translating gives CSASPTSGGTDTQYF.

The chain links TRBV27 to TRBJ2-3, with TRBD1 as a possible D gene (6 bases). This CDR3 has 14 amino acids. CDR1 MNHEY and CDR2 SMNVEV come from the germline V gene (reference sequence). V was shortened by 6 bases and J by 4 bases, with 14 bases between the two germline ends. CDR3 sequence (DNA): TGTGCCAGCAGAAGTTTACAGGGTGCAGATACGCAGTATTTT. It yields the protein CASRSLQGADTQYF.

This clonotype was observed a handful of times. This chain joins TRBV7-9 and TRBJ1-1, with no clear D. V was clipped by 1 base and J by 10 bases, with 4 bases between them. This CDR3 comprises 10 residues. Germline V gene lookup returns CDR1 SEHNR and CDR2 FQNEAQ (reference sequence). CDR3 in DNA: TGTGCCAGCAGCTTAGAGCGAGCTTTCTTT. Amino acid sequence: CASSLERAFF.

The CDR3 is CASSFSGLAGESYEQYF. The CDR3 DNA is TGTGCCAGCAGCTTCTCCGGACTAGCGGGGGAGTCCTACGAGCAGTACTTC. V and J are TRBV11-2 and TRBJ2-7; 13 nucleotides agree with TRBD2. CDR1 SGHAT and CDR2 FQNNGV come from the germline V gene. The CDR3 has 17 residues. J was trimmed by 1 base and V by 3 bases; bases with no gene match: 6. Filled out from reference TRBV11-2 and TRBJ2-7, the complete variable domain reads EAGVAQSPRYKIIEKRQSVAFWCNPISGHATLYWYQQILGQGPKLLIQFQNNGVVDDSQLPKDRFSAERLKGVDSTLKIQPAKLEDSAVYLCASSFSGLAGESYEQYFGPGTRLTVT.

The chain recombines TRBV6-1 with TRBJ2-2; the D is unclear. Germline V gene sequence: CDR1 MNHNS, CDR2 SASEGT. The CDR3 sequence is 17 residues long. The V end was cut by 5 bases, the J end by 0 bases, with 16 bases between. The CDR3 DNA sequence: TGTGCCAGCAGTCCCGCCCCCTCATTCGCGAACACCGGGGAGCTGTTTTTT. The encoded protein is CASSPAPSFANTGELFF.

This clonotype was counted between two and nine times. CDR3 amino acids: CASSTGLPELFF. CDR3 bases: TGTGCCAGTAGTACGGGACTTCCTGAGCTGTTTTTT. The chain combines TRBV19 with TRBJ2-2; maybe TRBD2 (6 bases). V shed 4 bases and J shed 11 bases, with 11 bases lying between them. This CDR3 contains 12 residues. In germline, CDR1 is LNHDA, CDR2 SQIVND (reference sequence).

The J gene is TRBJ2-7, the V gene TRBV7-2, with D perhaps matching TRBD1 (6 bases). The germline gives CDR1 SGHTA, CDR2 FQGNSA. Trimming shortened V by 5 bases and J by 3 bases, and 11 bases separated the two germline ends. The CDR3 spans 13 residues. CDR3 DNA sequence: TGTGCCAGCAGCATCCGGACAGTCTACGAGCAGTACTTC. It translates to CASSIRTVYEQYF.

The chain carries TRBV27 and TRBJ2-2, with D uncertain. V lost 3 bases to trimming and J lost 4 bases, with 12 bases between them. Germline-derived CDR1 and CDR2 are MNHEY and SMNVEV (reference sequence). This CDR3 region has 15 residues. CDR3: CASSFRSMGTGELFF. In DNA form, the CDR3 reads TGTGCCAGCAGTTTCAGGAGTATGGGCACCGGGGAGCTGTTTTTT.